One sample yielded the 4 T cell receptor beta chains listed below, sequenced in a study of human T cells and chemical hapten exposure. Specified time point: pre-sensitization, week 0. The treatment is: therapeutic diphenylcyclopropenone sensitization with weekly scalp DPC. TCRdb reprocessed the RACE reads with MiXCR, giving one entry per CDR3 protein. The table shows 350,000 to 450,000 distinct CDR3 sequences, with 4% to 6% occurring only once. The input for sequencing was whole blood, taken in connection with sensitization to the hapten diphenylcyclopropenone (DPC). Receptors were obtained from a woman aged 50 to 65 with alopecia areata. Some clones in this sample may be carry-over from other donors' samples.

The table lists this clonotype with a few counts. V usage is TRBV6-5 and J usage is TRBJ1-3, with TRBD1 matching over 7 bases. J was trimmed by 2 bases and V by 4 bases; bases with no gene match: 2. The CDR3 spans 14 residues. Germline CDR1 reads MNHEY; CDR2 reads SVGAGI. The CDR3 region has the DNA TGTGCCAGCAGTTCGACAGGGCCTGGAAACACCATATATTTT. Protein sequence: CASSSTGPGNTIYF.

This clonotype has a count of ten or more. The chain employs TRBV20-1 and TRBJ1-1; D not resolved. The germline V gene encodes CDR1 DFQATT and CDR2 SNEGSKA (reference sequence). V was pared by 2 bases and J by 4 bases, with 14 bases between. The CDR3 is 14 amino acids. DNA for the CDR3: TGCAGTGCTAGACCGGTCCTAGGCGGCACTGAAGCTTTCTTT. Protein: CSARPVLGGTEAFF.

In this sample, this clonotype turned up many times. The CDR3 DNA sequence: TGTGCCAGCAGACCAAAAGGTTTGAACACTGAAGCTTTCTTT. Its protein is CASRPKGLNTEAFF. The chain recombines TRBV7-8 with TRBJ1-1; D remains unclear. The V end was cut by 6 bases, the J end by 0 bases, with 11 bases between. This CDR3 region has 14 residues. The germline V gene has CDR1 SGHVS and CDR2 FQNEAQ. The entire variable domain, with the rest obtained from reference TRBV7-8 and TRBJ1-1, is as follows: GAGVSQSPRYKVAKRGQDVALRCDPISGHVSLFWYQQALGQGPEFLTYFQNEAQLDKSGLPSDRFFAERPEGSVSTLKIQRTQQEDSAVYLCASRPKGLNTEAFFGQGTRLTVV.

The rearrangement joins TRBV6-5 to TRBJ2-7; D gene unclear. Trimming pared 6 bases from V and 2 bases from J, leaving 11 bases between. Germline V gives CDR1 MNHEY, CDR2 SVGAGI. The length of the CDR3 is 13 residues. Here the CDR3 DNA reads TGTGCCAGCAGCCGCGACTTTCCCTACGAGCAGTACTTC. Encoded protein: CASSRDFPYEQYF.